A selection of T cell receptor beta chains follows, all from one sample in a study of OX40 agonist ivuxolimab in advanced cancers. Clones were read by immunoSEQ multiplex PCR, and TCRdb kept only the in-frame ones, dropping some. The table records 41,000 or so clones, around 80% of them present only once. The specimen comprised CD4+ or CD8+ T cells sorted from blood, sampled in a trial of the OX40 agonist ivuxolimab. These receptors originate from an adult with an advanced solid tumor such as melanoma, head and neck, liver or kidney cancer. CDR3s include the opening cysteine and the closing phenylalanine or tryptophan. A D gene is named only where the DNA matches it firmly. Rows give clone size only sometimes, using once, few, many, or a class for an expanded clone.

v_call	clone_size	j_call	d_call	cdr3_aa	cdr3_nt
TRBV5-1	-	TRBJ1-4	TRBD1	CASSLVSGTANEKLFF	TGCGCCAGCAGCTTGGTTTCCGGGACAGCTAATGAAAAACTGTTTTTT
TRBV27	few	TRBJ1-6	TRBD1	CASSLLDRGPNSPLHF	TGTGCCAGCAGCCTCCTGGACAGGGGGCCCAATTCACCCCTCCACTTT
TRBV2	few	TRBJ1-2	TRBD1	CASSSRDRTGHINYGYTF	TGTGCCAGCAGTAGCCGGGACAGAACGGGACATATCAACTATGGCTACACCTTC
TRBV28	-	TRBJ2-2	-	CASRQGVGELFF	TGTGCCAGCAGGCAGGGCGTAGGGGAGCTGTTTTTT
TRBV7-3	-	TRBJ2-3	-	CASSPGIGVSTDTQYF	TGTGCCAGCAGCCCAGGAATTGGGGTGAGCACAGATACGCAGTATTTT
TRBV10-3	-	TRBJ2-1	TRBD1	CAISESRMGQPYNEQFF	TGTGCCATCAGTGAGTCTAGAATGGGACAGCCCTACAATGAGCAGTTCTTC
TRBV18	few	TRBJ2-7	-	CASSPPTVQQQYF	TGTGCCAGCTCACCTCCAACCGTCCAGCAGCAGTACTTC
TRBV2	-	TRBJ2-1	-	CASSVQALGNEQFF	TGTGCCAGCAGTGTGCAGGCGTTAGGCAATGAGCAGTTCTTC
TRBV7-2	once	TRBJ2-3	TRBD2	CASSTALAGGPSDTQYF	TGTGCCAGCAGCACCGCTCTAGCGGGAGGGCCTAGTGATACGCAGTATTTT
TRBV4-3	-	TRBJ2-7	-	CASSQVGGGEYYEQYF	TGCGCCAGCAGCCAAGTTGGCGGGGGCGAATACTACGAGCAGTACTTC
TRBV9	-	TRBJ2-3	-	CASSAGGTSSRDTQYF	TGTGCCAGCAGCGCCGGTGGGACGTCCTCCAGAGATACGCAGTATTTT
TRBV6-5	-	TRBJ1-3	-	CASRPAFSGNTIYF	TGTGCCAGCAGGCCGGCTTTCTCTGGAAACACCATATATTTT
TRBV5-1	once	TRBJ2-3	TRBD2	CASSSRTSGGAPDTQYF	TGCGCCAGCAGCTCAAGGACTAGCGGGGGGGCCCCAGATACGCAGTATTTT
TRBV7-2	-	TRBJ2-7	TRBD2	CASSTSGGAYEQYF	TGTGCCAGCAGCACGAGCGGGGGGGCTTACGAGCAGTACTTC
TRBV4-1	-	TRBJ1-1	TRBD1	CASKNRQGSTEAFF	TGCGCCAGCAAGAATAGACAGGGGAGCACTGAAGCTTTCTTT
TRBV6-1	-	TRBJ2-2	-	CASSAFSGVPGELFF	TGTGCCAGCAGTGCATTCTCAGGGGTCCCCGGGGAGCTGTTTTTT
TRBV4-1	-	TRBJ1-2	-	CASSQAYASNYGYTF	TGCGCCAGCAGCCAAGCGTATGCCTCTAACTATGGCTACACCTTC
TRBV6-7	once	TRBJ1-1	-	CASSVRVSNTEAFF	TGTGCCAGCAGTGTAAGGGTCTCGAACACTGAAGCTTTCTTT
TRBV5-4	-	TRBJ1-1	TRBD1	CASRIGQGTKVGLSEAFF	TGTGCCAGCAGGATCGGACAGGGGACAAAAGTGGGGTTGTCTGAAGCTTTCTTT
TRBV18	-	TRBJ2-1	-	CASSFRNEQFF	TGTGCCAGCTCATTCCGAAATGAGCAGTTCTTC
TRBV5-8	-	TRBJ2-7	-	CASSLAPGHVSYEQYF	TGTGCCAGCAGCTTGGCCCCGGGCCACGTCTCCTACGAGCAGTACTTC
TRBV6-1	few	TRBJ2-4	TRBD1	CASSGSGTGPAKNIQYF	TGTGCCAGCAGTGGTTCCGGGACAGGGCCGGCCAAAAACATTCAGTACTTC
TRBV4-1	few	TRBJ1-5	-	CASRAQVNQPQHF	TGCGCCAGCAGAGCCCAGGTTAATCAGCCCCAGCATTTT
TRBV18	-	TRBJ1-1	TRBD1	CASSSRQGVMNTEAFF	TGTGCCAGCTCATCCCGACAGGGAGTTATGAACACTGAAGCTTTCTTT
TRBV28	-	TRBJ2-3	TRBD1	CASTIRGRTDTQYF	TGTGCCAGCACCATCAGGGGGCGCACAGATACGCAGTATTTT
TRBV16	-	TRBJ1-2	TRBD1	CASSTDRGYGYTF	TGTGCCAGCAGCACAGACAGGGGCTATGGCTACACCTTC
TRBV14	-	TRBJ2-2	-	CASSQDLGAGELFF	TGTGCCAGCAGCCAAGATTTGGGGGCCGGGGAGCTGTTTTTT
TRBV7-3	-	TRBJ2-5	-	CASSPGAGMQTQYF	TGTGCCAGCAGCCCGGGTGCTGGGATGCAGACCCAGTACTTC
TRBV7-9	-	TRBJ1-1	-	CASSDSGTEAFF	TGTGCCAGCAGCGACTCGGGAACTGAAGCTTTCTTT
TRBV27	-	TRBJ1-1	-	CASSLSRFKTVVGTEAFF	TGTGCCAGCAGTTTATCGCGCTTTAAGACAGTTGTTGGCACTGAAGCTTTCTTT
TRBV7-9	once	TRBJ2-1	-	CASSPDLGYIYEQFF	TGTGCCAGCAGCCCAGACCTTGGCTATATCTATGAGCAGTTCTTC
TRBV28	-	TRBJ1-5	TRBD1	CASSLQGAVPNYQPQHF	TGTGCCAGCAGTTTGCAGGGGGCGGTGCCCAACTATCAGCCCCAGCATTTT
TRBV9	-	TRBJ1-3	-	CASSANSFSGNTIYF	TGTGCCAGCAGCGCAAACTCCTTCTCTGGAAACACCATATATTTT
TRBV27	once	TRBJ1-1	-	CASKRRMLHREEGEAFF	TGTGCCAGCAAAAGACGGATGCTACACAGGGAGGAGGGTGAAGCTTTCTTT
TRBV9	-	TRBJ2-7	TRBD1	CASSPGQSSYEQYF	TGTGCCAGCAGCCCGGGACAGAGCTCCTACGAGCAGTACTTC
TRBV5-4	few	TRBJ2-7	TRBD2	CASSLGAYSGPSYEQYF	TGTGCCAGCAGCTTGGGGGCATATAGCGGGCCCTCCTACGAGCAGTACTTC
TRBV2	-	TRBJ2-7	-	CASTASDSYEQYF	TGTGCCAGCACAGCATCTGACTCCTACGAGCAGTACTTC
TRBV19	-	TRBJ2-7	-	CASSRPGALSYEQYF	TGTGCCAGTAGTCGCCCGGGAGCCCTCTCCTACGAGCAGTACTTC
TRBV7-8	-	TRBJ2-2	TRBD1	CASSNRQGKGNTGELFF	TGTGCCAGCAGCAACAGACAGGGGAAGGGGAATACCGGGGAGCTGTTTTTT
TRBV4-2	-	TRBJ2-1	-	CASSQDQVGYNEQFF	TGTGCCAGCAGCCAAGATCAAGTGGGCTACAATGAGCAGTTCTTC
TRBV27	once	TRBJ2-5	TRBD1	CASSSAWDRQETQYF	TGTGCCAGCAGTTCAGCCTGGGACAGACAAGAGACCCAGTACTTC
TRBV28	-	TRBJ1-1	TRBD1	CASRTTGTGLGEAFF	TGTGCCAGCAGAACAACCGGGACAGGTTTGGGTGAAGCTTTCTTT
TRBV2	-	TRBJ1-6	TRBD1	CASSHGDRSSYNSPLHF	TGTGCCAGCAGTCACGGGGACAGGAGCTCCTATAATTCACCCCTCCACTTT
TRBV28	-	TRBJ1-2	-	CASSLYQGNYGYTF	TGTGCCAGCAGTTTATATCAGGGTAACTATGGCTACACCTTC
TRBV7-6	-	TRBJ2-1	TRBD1	CASSLGPDRDVNEQFF	TGTGCCAGCAGCCTAGGCCCGGACAGGGATGTAAATGAGCAGTTCTTC